The rows below give T cell receptor beta chains drawn from one sample of a study of tumour-infiltrating T cells in Burkitt lymphoma. Sequencing used immunoSEQ multiplex PCR; TCRdb keeps in-frame clones, though not all of them. The sample includes 5,000 or so clones, around a quarter of them seen just once. The sequenced sample was tumor tissue. These receptors all stem from a human donor with diffuse large B-cell lymphoma. Both conserved end residues are part of each CDR3. D genes are given only for firm matches. Clone size is stated in some rows and not others, as once, few, many or a class when expanded.

V: TRBV6-5; J: TRBJ2-5; size: -; D: -; DNA: TGTGCCAGCAGTCCAAACCGGTACCAAGAGACCCAGTACTTC; CDR3: CASSPNRYQETQYF
V: TRBV28; J: TRBJ2-3; size: few; D: TRBD1; DNA: TGTGCCAGCGTACTCCGGGACAGGGGGTTGGATACGCAGTATTTT; CDR3: CASVLRDRGLDTQYF
V: TRBV7-9; J: TRBJ2-7; size: -; D: -; DNA: TGTGCCAGCAGCTTAGTAGCCTACGAGCAGTACTTC; CDR3: CASSLVAYEQYF
V: TRBV18; J: TRBJ2-7; size: -; D: -; DNA: TGTGCCAGCTCACCTACCTCCTGGGGGGACTACGAGCAGTACTTC; CDR3: CASSPTSWGDYEQYF
V: TRBV28; J: TRBJ1-1; size: -; D: -; DNA: TGTGCCAGCAGTTTATTCGCGGAACGCCGGACTGAAGCTTTCTTT; CDR3: CASSLFAERRTEAFF
V: TRBV9; J: TRBJ2-3; size: few; D: -; DNA: TGTGCCAGCAGCTCTACGCCGGGCGGTAGCACAGATACGCAGTATTTT; CDR3: CASSSTPGGSTDTQYF
V: TRBV6-5; J: TRBJ1-5; size: few; D: -; DNA: TGTGCCAGCAGTTTACAGGCGAACAATCAGCCCCAGCATTTT; CDR3: CASSLQANNQPQHF
V: TRBV7-2; J: TRBJ1-1; size: once; D: -; DNA: TGTGCCAGCAGCTTAGGTAGGGCGAGCACTGAAGCTTTCTTT; CDR3: CASSLGRASTEAFF
V: TRBV28; J: TRBJ1-5; size: -; D: -; DNA: TGTGCCAGCAGTTTCGCTCCAGGACTCTTTCTGGGGAGCAATCAGCCCCAGCATTTT; CDR3: CASSFAPGLFLGSNQPQHF
V: TRBV19; J: TRBJ1-2; size: few; D: -; DNA: TGTGCCAGTAGTAGTGGACCCGGGACGTACACCTTC; CDR3: CASSSGPGTYTF
V: TRBV19; J: TRBJ1-5; size: few; D: -; DNA: TGTGCCAGTAGCGGGGCCCACTACAATCAGCCCCAGCATTTT; CDR3: CASSGAHYNQPQHF
V: TRBV19; J: TRBJ1-1; size: -; D: -; DNA: TGTGCCAGTAGTATATCGAGTGAAGCTTTCTTT; CDR3: CASSISSEAFF
V: TRBV28; J: TRBJ1-2; size: -; D: TRBD1; DNA: TGTGCCAGCAGTCTGGACAGGAGGCTCCATGGCTACACCTTC; CDR3: CASSLDRRLHGYTF
V: TRBV19; J: TRBJ1-1; size: -; D: -; DNA: TGTGCCAGTAGTAACCAGGGGTCCATGAACACTGAAGCTTTCTTT; CDR3: CASSNQGSMNTEAFF
V: TRBV30; J: TRBJ2-3; size: -; D: -; DNA: TGTGCCTGGAGTGGGACAGCCCGTAGCACGCAGTATTTT; CDR3: CAWSGTARSTQYF
V: TRBV10-2; J: TRBJ2-3; size: -; D: -; DNA: TGCGCCAGCAGGTTGGGCTCTTTTAGCACAGATACGCAGTATTTT; CDR3: CASRLGSFSTDTQYF
V: TRBV5-1; J: TRBJ2-7; size: -; D: -; DNA: TGCGCCAGCAGCACTGCGAGCTCCTACGAGCAGTACTTC; CDR3: CASSTASSYEQYF
V: TRBV18; J: TRBJ1-5; size: -; D: -; DNA: TGTGCCAGCTCACCATCGACGAATCAGCCCCAGCATTTT; CDR3: CASSPSTNQPQHF
V: TRBV14; J: TRBJ2-7; size: medium-sized; D: -; DNA: TGTGCCAGCAGCCAAGATCCCCAGGAGAGGGGCATCTACGAGCAGTACTTC; CDR3: CASSQDPQERGIYEQYF
V: TRBV7-2; J: TRBJ2-2; size: -; D: TRBD2; DNA: TGTGCCAGCAGCCTGACTAGCGGAGTTTACACCGGGGAGCTGTTTTTT; CDR3: CASSLTSGVYTGELFF
V: TRBV29-1; J: TRBJ2-1; size: -; D: TRBD2; DNA: TGCAGCGTTGAAGATCAACGACTAGCCGAGCAGTTCTTC; CDR3: CSVEDQRLAEQFF
V: TRBV10-3; J: TRBJ2-4; size: few; D: -; DNA: TGTGCCATCAGTGATAGGAAGGGCGACAAAAACATTCAGTACTTC; CDR3: CAISDRKGDKNIQYF
V: TRBV6-5; J: TRBJ2-2; size: medium-sized; D: TRBD2; DNA: TGTGCCAGCAATAGCGGGAGTACCGGGGAGCTGTTTTTT; CDR3: CASNSGSTGELFF
V: TRBV13; J: TRBJ2-7; size: -; D: -; DNA: TGTGCCAGCAGCGTCTCCGGGGGTTCCTACGAGCAGTACTTC; CDR3: CASSVSGGSYEQYF
V: TRBV11-1; J: TRBJ2-2; size: -; D: TRBD2; DNA: TGTGCCAGCCGGGGAGGGCGTGGCACCGGGGAGCTGTTTTTT; CDR3: CASRGGRGTGELFF
V: TRBV7-9; J: TRBJ2-5; size: medium-sized; D: -; DNA: TGTGCCAGCAGCCCATCCGTCGGACTGTTTGGTGAGACCCAGTACTTC; CDR3: CASSPSVGLFGETQYF
V: TRBV4-2; J: TRBJ1-1; size: -; D: -; DNA: TGTGCCAGCAGCCCCCCACAGGGTAGAAGCGCTGAAGCTTTCTTT; CDR3: CASSPPQGRSAEAFF
V: TRBV9; J: TRBJ2-3; size: -; D: -; DNA: TGTGCCAGCAGCAAAGACCCCGGGGCGAGAGATACGCAGTATTTT; CDR3: CASSKDPGARDTQYF